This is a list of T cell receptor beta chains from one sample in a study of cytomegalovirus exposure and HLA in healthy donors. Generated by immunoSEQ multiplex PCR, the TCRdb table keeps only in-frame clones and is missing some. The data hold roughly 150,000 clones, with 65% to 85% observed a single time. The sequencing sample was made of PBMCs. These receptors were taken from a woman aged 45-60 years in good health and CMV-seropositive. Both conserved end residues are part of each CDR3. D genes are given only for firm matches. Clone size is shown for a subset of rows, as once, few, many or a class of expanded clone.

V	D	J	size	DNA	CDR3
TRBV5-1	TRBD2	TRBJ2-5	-	TGCGCCAGCAGGTTTCAGCGGGGGCGCGGGGAGACCCAGTACTTC	CASRFQRGRGETQYF
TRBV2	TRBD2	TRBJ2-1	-	TGTGCCAGCAGTGGACTAGCGGGCGAGCAGTTCTTC	CASSGLAGEQFF
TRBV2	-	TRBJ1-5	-	TGTGCCAGCAGTGACGGTGGTTCCCAGCATTTT	CASSDGGSQHF
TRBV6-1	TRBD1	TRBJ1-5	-	TGTGCCAGCAGGGAAACCGGGACAGGGGCGCTCCATCAGCCCCAGCATTTT	CASRETGTGALHQPQHF
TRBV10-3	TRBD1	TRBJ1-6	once	TGTGCCATCCAACGGACAGGTCAATCACCCCTCCACTTT	CAIQRTGQSPLHF
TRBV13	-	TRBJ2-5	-	TGTGCCAGCAGCGCCCGCGGCCAAGAGACCCAGTACTTC	CASSARGQETQYF
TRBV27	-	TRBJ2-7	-	TGTGCCAGCAGTTTATCGGGTCAGGGGTTACTCTACGAGCAGTACTTC	CASSLSGQGLLYEQYF
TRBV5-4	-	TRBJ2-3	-	TGTGCCAGCAGCTTAAGGGGTCCTGGGGCAGATACGCAGTATTTT	CASSLRGPGADTQYF
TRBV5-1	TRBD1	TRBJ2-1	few	TGCGCCAGCAGCGGGGGGACAGGGTCTAGTGAGCAGTTCTTC	CASSGGTGSSEQFF
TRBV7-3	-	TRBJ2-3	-	TGTGCCAGCAGCTCCCGACAGGGAGGTACGCAGTATTTT	CASSSRQGGTQYF
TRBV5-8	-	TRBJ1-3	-	TGTGCCAGCAGCTTAGCTAGAAGAGCTGGAAACACCATATATTTT	CASSLARRAGNTIYF
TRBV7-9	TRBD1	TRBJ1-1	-	TGTGCCAGCAGCTTGAGTGACAGGGATCATGAAGCTTTCTTT	CASSLSDRDHEAFF
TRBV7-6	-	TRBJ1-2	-	TGTGCCAGCAGCCAAGGTGGGCATGGCTACACCTTC	CASSQGGHGYTF
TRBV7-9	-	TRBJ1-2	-	TGTGCCAGCAGCTTAAATTCCCTAGGCCAACTAGCCTTC	CASSLNSLGQLAF
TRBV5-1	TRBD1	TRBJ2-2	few	TGCGCCAGCAGCCAACTGACAGGGGGTTCGTTAGGGGAGCTGTTTTTT	CASSQLTGGSLGELFF
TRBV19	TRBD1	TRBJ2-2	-	TGTGCCAGTAGAAATCAGGGGGCCGGGGAGCTGTTTTTT	CASRNQGAGELFF
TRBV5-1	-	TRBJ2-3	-	TGCGCCAGCAGCTCCGGGACACCAAAAGATACGCAGTATTTT	CASSSGTPKDTQYF
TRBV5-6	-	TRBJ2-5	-	TGTGCCAGCAGCTTACGTCAGACTCCAGAGACCCAGTACTTC	CASSLRQTPETQYF
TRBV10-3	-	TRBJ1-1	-	TGTGCCATACAGGGATTGAACACTGAAGCTTTCTTT	CAIQGLNTEAFF
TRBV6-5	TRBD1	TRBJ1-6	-	TGTGCCAGCAGTTACGTTGGACAGGGACTTAATTCACCCCTCCACTTT	CASSYVGQGLNSPLHF
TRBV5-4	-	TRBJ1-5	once	TGTGCCAGCCAGAGTCCACAGGGTGGGTATAGCAATCAGCCCCAGCATTTT	CASQSPQGGYSNQPQHF
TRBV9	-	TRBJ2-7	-	TGTGCCAGCAGCGTAGGATACTCCTACTCCTACGAGCAGTACTTC	CASSVGYSYSYEQYF
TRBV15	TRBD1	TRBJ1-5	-	TGTGCCACCAGCGCACGGGGAGACAGGGGTAGCGGCAATCAGCCCCAGCATTTT	CATSARGDRGSGNQPQHF
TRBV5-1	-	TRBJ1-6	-	TGCGCCAGCAGCTTGGGTGCAGGGAAGAATTCACCCCTCCACTTT	CASSLGAGKNSPLHF
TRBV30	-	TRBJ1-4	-	TGTGCCTGGGGTCATGGGACTTCAAATGAAAAACTGTTTTTT	CAWGHGTSNEKLFF
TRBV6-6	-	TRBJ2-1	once	TGTGCCAGCAGTACAGGGAGCTCCTACAATGAGCAGTTCTTC	CASSTGSSYNEQFF
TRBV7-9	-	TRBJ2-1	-	TGTGCCAGCAGCGGGGGACTGATTGCCTCCTACAATGAGCAGTTCTTC	CASSGGLIASYNEQFF
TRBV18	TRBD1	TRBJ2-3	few	TGTGCCAGCTCACCGAGGACAGGGTACGAAGATACGCAGTATTTT	CASSPRTGYEDTQYF
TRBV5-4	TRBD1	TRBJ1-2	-	TGTGCCAGCAGCCGCGGGGGGGACAGGGGGCAGATCTATGGCTACACCTTC	CASSRGGDRGQIYGYTF
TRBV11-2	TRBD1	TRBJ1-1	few	TGTGCCAGCAGACCCCAGGGGGGAACTGAAGCTTTCTTT	CASRPQGGTEAFF
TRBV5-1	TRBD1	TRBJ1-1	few	TGCGCCAGCAGCTTGATAGGGGGCTGGGACACTGAAGCTTTCTTT	CASSLIGGWDTEAFF
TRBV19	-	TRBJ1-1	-	TGTGCCAGTAGTGAACAGGATTGGGATACTGAAGCTTTCTTT	CASSEQDWDTEAFF
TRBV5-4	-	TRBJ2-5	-	TGTGCCAGCAGCCGCGAACCTAACCCGAGCGAGGCCCAGTACTTC	CASSREPNPSEAQYF
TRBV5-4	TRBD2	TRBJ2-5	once	TGTGCCAGCGGGCGGGTGGCGGGGGGCCAAGAGACCCAGTACTTC	CASGRVAGGQETQYF
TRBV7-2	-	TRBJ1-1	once	TGTGCCAGCAGCTTAGCGGAGGTTCCAGCTTTCTTT	CASSLAEVPAFF
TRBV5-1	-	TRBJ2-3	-	TGCGCCAGCAGCTTGGCCGGGGCAGGAGGGGACACAGATACGCAGTATTTT	CASSLAGAGGDTDTQYF
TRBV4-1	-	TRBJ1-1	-	TGCGCCAGCAGCCCCCTCAAGGGGAAGGACACTGAAGCTTTCTTT	CASSPLKGKDTEAFF